The clone carrying this T cell receptor (beta chain) was counted a few times. The data were taken from a study of T cells in Graves' hyperthyroidism and ophthalmopathy. Researchers amplified the TCR beta CDR3 regions from RNA transcripts. TCR CDR3 underwent first-round RT-PCR with the HTBI primer set. TCRdb redid the calling of the multiplex PCR reads with MiXCR, one entry per CDR3 protein. The sample contains fewer than 650,000 distinct CDR3 sequences, 14% of which appear only once. The CDR3 is made up of 17 amino acids. Germline loops: CDR1 KGHSH, CDR2 LQKENI. V was clipped by 3 bases and J by 8 bases; unmatched bases: 12.

The clonotype comes from a woman between 18 and 29 years old with Graves' ophthalmopathy. The chain joins TRBV18 to TRBJ2-1, with 11 bases identical to TRBD2. The sample consisted of blood. The CDR3 loop is CASSPARLAGPRDEQFF. CDR3 DNA sequence: TGTGCCAGCTCACCCGCCCGACTAGCGGGGCCTAGGGATGAGCAGTTCTTC.